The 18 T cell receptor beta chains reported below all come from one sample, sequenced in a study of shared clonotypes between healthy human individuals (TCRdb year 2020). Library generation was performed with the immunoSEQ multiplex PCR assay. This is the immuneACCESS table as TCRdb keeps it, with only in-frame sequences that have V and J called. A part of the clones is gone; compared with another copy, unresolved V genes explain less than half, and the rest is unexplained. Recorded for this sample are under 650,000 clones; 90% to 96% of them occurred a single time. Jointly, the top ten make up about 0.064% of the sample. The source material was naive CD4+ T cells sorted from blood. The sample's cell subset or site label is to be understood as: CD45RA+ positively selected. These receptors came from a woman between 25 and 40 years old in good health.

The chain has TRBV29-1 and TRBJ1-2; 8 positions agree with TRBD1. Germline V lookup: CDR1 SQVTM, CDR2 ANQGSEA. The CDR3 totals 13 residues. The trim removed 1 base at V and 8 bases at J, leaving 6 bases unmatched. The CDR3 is CSVEAQGAGGYTF. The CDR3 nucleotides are TGCAGCGTTGAAGCCCAGGGGGCTGGGGGCTACACCTTC.

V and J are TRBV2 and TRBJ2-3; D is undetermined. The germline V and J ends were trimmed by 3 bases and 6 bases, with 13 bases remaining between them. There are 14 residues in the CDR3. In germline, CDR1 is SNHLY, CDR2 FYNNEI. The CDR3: CASSDILPTDTQYF. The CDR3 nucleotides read TGTGCCAGCAGTGATATCCTACCCACGGATACGCAGTATTTT.

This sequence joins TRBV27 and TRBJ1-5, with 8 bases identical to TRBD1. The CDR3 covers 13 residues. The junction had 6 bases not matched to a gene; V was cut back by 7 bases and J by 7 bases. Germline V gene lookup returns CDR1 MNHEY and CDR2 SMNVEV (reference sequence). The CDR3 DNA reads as TGTGCCAGCAATTCAGGGGGCGGGCAGCCCCAGCATTTT. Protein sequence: CASNSGGGQPQHF.

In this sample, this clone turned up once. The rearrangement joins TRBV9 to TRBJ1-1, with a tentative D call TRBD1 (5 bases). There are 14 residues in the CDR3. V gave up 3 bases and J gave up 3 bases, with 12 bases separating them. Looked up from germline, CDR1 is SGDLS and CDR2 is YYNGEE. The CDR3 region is CASSGLIGDTEAFF. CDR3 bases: TGTGCCAGCAGCGGCCTTATAGGGGACACTGAAGCTTTCTTT. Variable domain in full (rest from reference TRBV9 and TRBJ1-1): DSGVTQTPKHLITATGQRVTLRCSPRSGDLSVYWYQQSLDQGLQFLIQYYNGEERAKGNILERFSAQQFPDLHSELNLSSLELGDSALYFCASSGLIGDTEAFFGQGTRLTVV.

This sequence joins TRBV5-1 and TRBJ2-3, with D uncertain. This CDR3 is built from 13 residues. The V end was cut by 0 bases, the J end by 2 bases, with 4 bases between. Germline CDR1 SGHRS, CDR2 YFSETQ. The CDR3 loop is CASSLAFTDTQYF. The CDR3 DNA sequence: TGCGCCAGCAGCTTGGCCTTCACAGATACGCAGTATTTT.

The CDR3 nucleotides are TGTGCCAGCAGTTTGGGGCAGGGAGGCGATGAGCAGTTCTTC. Amino acids: CASSLGQGGDEQFF. The rearrangement uses TRBV28 and TRBJ2-1; D is perhaps TRBD2 (6 bases). This CDR3 has 14 amino acids. The ends were cut back, 3 bases at V and 8 bases at J, with 14 bases in the middle. Germline loops: CDR1 MDHEN, CDR2 SYDVKM.

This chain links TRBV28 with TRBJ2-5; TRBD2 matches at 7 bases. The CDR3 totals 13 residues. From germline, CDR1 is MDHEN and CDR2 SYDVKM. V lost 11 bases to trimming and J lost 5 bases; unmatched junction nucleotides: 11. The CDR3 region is CAGGEGRFETQYF. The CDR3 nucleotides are TGTGCCGGAGGGGAGGGGAGGTTTGAGACCCAGTACTTC. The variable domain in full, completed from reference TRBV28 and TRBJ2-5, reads DVKVTQSSRYLVKRTGEKVFLECVQDMDHENMFWYRQDPGLGLRLIYFSYDVKMKEKGDIPEGYSVSREKKERFSLILESASTNQTSMYLCAGGEGRFETQYFGPGTRLLVL.

CDR3 residues: CASSYEGSSYNEQFF. As DNA, the CDR3 is TGTGCCAGCAGTTACGAGGGTAGCTCCTACAATGAGCAGTTCTTC. The rearrangement joins TRBV6-6 to TRBJ2-1; D may be TRBD2 (5 bases). The CDR3 length is 15 residues. The germline V gene has CDR1 MNHNY and CDR2 SVGAGI (reference sequence). Trimming took 2 bases from V and 0 from J, leaving 8 bases between them.

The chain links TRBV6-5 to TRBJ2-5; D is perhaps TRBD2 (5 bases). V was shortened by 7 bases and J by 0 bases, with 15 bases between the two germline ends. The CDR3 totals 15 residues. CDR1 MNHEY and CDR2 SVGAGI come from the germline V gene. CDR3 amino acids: CASMGGAAYQETQYF. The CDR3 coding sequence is TGTGCCAGCATGGGCGGAGCGGCGTACCAAGAGACCCAGTACTTC.

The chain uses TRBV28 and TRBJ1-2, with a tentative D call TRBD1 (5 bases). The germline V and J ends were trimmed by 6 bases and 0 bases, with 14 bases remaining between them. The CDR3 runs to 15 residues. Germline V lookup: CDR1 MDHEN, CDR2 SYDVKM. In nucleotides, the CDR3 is TGTGCCAGCAGCTCACCGGGACGGACTAACTATGGCTACACCTTC. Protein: CASSSPGRTNYGYTF.

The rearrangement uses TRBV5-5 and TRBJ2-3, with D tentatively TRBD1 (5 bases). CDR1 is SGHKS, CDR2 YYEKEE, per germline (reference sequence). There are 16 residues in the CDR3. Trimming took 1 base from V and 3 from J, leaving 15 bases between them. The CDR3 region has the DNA TGTGCCAGCAGCTTGTTGCAGGGCCAATTTACAGATACGCAGTATTTT. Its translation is CASSLLQGQFTDTQYF.

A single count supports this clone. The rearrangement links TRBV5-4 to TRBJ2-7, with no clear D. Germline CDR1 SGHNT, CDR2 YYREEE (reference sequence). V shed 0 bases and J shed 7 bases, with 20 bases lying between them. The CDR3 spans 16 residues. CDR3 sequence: CASSLGENLPSTEQYF. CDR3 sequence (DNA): TGTGCCAGCAGCTTGGGTGAGAACCTCCCCTCTACGGAGCAGTACTTC. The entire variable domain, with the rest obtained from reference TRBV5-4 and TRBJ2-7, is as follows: ETGVTQSPTHLIKTRGQQVTLRCSSQSGHNTVSWYQQALGQGPQFIFQYYREEENGRGNFPPRFSGLQFPNYSSELNVNALELDDSALYLCASSLGENLPSTEQYFGPGTRLTVT.

Here the CDR3 reads CASSPSRHGQKETQYF. CDR3 bases: TGTGCCAGCAGCCCGAGTCGGCATGGGCAGAAAGAGACCCAGTACTTC. This chain connects TRBV6-6 to TRBJ2-5; D remains ambiguous. This CDR3 is built from 16 residues. From germline, CDR1 is MNHNY and CDR2 SVGAGI (reference sequence). V lost 6 bases to trimming and J lost 3 bases, with 20 bases between them.

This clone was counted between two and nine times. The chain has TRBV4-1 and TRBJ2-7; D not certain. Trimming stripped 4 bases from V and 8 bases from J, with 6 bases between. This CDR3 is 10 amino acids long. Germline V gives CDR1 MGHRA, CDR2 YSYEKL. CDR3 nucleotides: TGCGCCAGCAGCCCCAGTCAGCAGTACTTC. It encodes CASSPSQQYF.

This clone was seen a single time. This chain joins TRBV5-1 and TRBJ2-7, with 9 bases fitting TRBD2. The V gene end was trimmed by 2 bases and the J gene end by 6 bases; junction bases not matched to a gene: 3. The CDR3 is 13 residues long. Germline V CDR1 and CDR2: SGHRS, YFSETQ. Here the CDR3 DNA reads TGCGCCAGCAGCTTTGGGACTAGCAGCGAGCAGTACTTC. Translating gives CASSFGTSSEQYF.

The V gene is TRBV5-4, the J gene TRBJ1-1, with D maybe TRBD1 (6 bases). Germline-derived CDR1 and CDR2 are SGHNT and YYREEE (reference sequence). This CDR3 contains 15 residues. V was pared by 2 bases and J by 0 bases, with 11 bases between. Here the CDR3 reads CASSFHRDLNTEAFF. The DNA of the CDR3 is TGTGCCAGCAGCTTCCACAGGGACTTGAACACTGAAGCTTTCTTT.

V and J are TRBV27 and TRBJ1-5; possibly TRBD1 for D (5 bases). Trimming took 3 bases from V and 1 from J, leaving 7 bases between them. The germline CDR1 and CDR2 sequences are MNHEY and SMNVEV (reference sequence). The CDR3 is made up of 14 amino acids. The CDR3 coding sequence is TGTGCCAGCAGTTTTCAGGGAAGCAATCAGCCCCAGCATTTT. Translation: CASSFQGSNQPQHF.

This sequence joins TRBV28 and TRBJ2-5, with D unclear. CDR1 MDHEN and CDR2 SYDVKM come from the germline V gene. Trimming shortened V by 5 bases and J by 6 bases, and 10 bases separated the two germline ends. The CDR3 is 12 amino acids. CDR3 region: CASSAMKKTQYF. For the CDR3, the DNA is TGTGCCAGCAGTGCGATGAAGAAGACCCAGTACTTC.